The entry below describes one T cell receptor (beta chain). The antigen it recognizes is unknown. Nothing much larger sits one base from this clone, and base qualities are not available. The immunoSEQ Assay, a bias-controlled multiplex PCR, was used to amplify TCRbeta CDR3 regions from genomic DNA. The authors processed their data as follows. The number of nucleated cells in each sample was estimated by amplification of reference gene primers within the assay. Sequence reads were collapsed and filtered to measure the absolute abundance of every unique TCRbeta CDR3 rearrangement. Productive Simpson clonality was computed per sample as the square root of Simpson's diversity index over productive rearrangements. TCRdb stores this immuneACCESS table with in-frame sequences only. Part of the clones is absent; in the studies checked, under half of the shortfall reflects unresolved V genes, and no reason is known for the rest. The V and J calls and the clone size are those of that table, but D and trimming were determined from the DNA. The sample table lists about 210,000 clones, 60% to 85% of them with a count of one. The leading ten clones occupy 7% to 8.5% of the sample.

This record comes from a study of blood T cell repertoires in COVID-19 (dated by TCRdb to 2018 to 2020). Looking at the study overall: Samples covering the acute and convalescent phases of COVID-19 were provided by collaborators in the United States, Italy and Spain. The sample metadata nearly always contained a de-identified subject ID, COVID-19 status, age in years and sex. Deeply sampled blood TCRbeta repertoires from subjects exposed to, actively infected with, or recovered from COVID-19 were included in the dataset. The samples were drawn from the first 160 participants of the ongoing ImmuneRACE study and from 950 to 1,500 subjects provided by 6 global collaborators. The repertoires were released in a freely available public database meant as a resource for research on the immune response to SARS-CoV-2. The prospective study material was composed of cDNA or gDNA derived from T cells, B-cell-depleted T cells, or PBMCs. Where available, HLA class I and class II types were taken from metadata supplied by the sample provider and were not determined by assay-based typing. General findings and caveats noted by the study authors: The quantity of clinical and demographic metadata differed by source and by participant and was supplied without curation.

Trimming accounts for 3 bases at V and 3 bases at J, while the number of junction bases matched to no gene is 10. Based on the germline V gene, the CDR1 and CDR2 sequences are SGHVS and FNYEAQ. Inclusive of the bounding cysteine and phenylalanine, the CDR3 is 16 residues long. Solely the CDR3 DNA is kept, with 48 bases framed from the first base. The collaborating institutions used their own protocols to collect whole blood in K2EDTA tubes. For TCRbeta analysis, collaborator samples were shipped as frozen whole blood, as isolated PBMCs, or as DNA extracted from either sample type. This sequence uses TRBV7-6 and TRBJ2-5; 7 nucleotides in the junction match TRBD1. The specimen was peripheral blood. This receptor was identified in a woman in her sixties or seventies with acute or convalescent COVID-19. The CDR3 has the sequence CASSLGTALMKETQYF. The nucleotide sequence is TGTGCCAGCAGCTTGGGGACAGCTCTAATGAAAGAGACCCAGTACTTC.